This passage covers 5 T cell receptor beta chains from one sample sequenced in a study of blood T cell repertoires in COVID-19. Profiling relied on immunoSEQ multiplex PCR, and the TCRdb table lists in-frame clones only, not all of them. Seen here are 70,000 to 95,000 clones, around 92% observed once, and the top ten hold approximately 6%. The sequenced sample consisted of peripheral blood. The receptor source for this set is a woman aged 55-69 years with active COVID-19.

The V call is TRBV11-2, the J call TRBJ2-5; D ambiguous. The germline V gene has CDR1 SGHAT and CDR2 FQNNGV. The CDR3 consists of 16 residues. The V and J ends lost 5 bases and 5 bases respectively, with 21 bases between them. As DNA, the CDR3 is TGTGCCAGCAGCCTGTTAGGTTTGAGTACTACGGAGACCCAGTACTTC. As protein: CASSLLGLSTTETQYF.

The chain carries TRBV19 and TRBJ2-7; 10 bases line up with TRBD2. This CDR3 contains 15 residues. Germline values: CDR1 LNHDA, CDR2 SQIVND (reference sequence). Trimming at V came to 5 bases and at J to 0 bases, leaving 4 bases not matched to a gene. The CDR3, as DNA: TGTGCCAGTAGTCAAACTAGCGGGGACTCCTACGAGCAGTACTTC. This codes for CASSQTSGDSYEQYF.

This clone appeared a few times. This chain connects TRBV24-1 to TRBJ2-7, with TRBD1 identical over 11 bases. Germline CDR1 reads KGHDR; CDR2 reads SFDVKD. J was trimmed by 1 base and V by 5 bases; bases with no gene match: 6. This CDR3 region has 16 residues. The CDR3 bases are TGTGCCACCAGTGCCGGGACAGGGGGAGTATCCTACGAGCAGTACTTC. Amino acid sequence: CATSAGTGGVSYEQYF.

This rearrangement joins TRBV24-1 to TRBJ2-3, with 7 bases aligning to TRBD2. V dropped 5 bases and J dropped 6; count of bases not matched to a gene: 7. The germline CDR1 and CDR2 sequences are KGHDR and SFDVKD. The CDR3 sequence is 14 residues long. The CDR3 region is CATSAGGGSDTQYF. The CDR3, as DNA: TGTGCCACCAGTGCGGGCGGGGGATCTGATACGCAGTATTTT.

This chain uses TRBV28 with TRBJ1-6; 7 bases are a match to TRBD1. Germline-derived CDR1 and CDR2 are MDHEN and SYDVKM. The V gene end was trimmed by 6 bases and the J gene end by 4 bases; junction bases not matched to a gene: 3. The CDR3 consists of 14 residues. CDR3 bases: TGTGCCAGCAGGCCGGGACAGTATAATTCACCCCTCCACTTT. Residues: CASRPGQYNSPLHF.